This T cell receptor beta chain was observed in a study of blood T cell repertoires in COVID-19. Study-level background: PBMCs, B-cell-depleted T cells, or T cells provided the cDNA or gDNA that made up the material.

Sequenced by immunoSEQ multiplex PCR; TCRdb stores in-frame clones only, minus some. The sample gives over 50,000 clones, roughly 87% of which show up once; 9.5% to 13% is in the top ten. The V and J ends lost 5 bases and 4 bases, in that order; junction bases with no gene match: 6. Germline V gives CDR1 SGHVS, CDR2 FQNEAQ. The CDR3 is 15 amino acids. Source material: peripheral blood. The rearrangement links TRBV7-8 to TRBJ2-4; 9 nucleotides agree with TRBD2. This TCR came from a human donor in a cohort sampled during active COVID-19. The CDR3 protein is CASSRAAGGKNIQYF. CDR3 DNA: TGTGCCAGCAGCCGTGCAGCGGGGGGAAAAAACATTCAGTACTTC.